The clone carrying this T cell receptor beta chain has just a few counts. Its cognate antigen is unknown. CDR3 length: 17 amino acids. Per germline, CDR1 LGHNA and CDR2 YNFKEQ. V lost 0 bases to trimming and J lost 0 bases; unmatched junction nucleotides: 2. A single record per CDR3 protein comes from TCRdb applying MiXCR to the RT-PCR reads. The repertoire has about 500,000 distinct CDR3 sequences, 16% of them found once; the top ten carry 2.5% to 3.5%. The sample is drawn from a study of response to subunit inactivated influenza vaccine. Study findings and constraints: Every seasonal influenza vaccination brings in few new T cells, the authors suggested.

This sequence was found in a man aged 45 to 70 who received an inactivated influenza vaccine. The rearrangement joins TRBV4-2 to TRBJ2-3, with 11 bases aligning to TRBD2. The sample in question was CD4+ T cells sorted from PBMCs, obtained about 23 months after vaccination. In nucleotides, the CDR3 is TGTGCCAGCAGCCAAGAAGGGACTAGCGGAAGCACAGATACGCAGTATTTT. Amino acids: CASSQEGTSGSTDTQYF.